The 32 T cell receptor beta chains given below trace back to one sample, sequenced in a study of CXCR3-negative and CXCR3-positive naive CD8 T cells. cDNA libraries for TRB were generated by 5' RACE incorporating UMI labels. TCRdb reprocessed the 5' RACE reads and reports one entry per CDR3 protein, with no DNA. This sample lists 7,500 to 9,500 distinct CDR3 sequences; its ten largest clones have 0.95% to 1.3%. The specimen sequenced was naive CXCR3- CD8+ T cells from blood. This sample's subset: CD45RO-CCR7+CD27+CD95- naive CD8+ T cells lacking CXCR3 (TNR3-). Source of these receptors: a human donor in good health. Some clones in this sample may be carry-over from other donors' samples.

The chain joins TRBV5-4 to TRBJ1-5; the D gene TCRdb calls, TRBD1, cannot be checked with no DNA. This CDR3 region has 17 residues. Germline values: CDR1 SGHNT, CDR2 YYREEE (reference sequence). CDR3 sequence reads: CASSLRTPEASNQPQHF.

This chain links TRBV5-1 with TRBJ2-1; TCRdb names TRBD2, which stays unverified in the absence of DNA. Germline lookup yields CDR1 SGHRS and CDR2 YFSETQ. The CDR3 is 15 residues long. CDR3 in amino acids: CASSGLAGGWNEQFF.

This clonotype is identified as medium-sized from frequency. V gene TRBV7-8 combines with J gene TRBJ2-3; TCRdb's assignment of TRBD2 cannot be checked, as there is no DNA. Looked up from germline, CDR1 is SGHVS and CDR2 is FQNEAQ. This CDR3 contains 15 residues. The CDR3: CASSLSGGGGDTQYF.

Frequency places this clonotype as medium-sized. CDR3 sequence reads: CASSSQRWVNTEAFF. The chain has TRBV6-5 and TRBJ1-1. The CDR3 loop spans 15 amino acids. The germline V gene encodes CDR1 MNHEY and CDR2 SVGAGI.

The chain links TRBV10-2 to TRBJ2-3; TCRdb names TRBD1, which stays unverified in the absence of DNA. CDR1 and CDR2 from the germline V gene are WSHSY and SAAADI. This CDR3 region has 15 residues. The CDR3 loop reads CASSESRVRADTQYF.

By frequency, this clonotype registers medium-sized (0.01 to 0.1%). This sequence joins TRBV6-5 and TRBJ2-1; TCRdb designates TRBD1, a call that cannot be tested without DNA. The CDR3 spans 14 residues. Germline V lookup: CDR1 MNHEY, CDR2 SVGAGI. The CDR3 loop reads CASSQQGTYNEQFF.

The chain employs TRBV20-1 and TRBJ2-3; no DNA is available, so the TRBD2 call from TCRdb remains unchecked. The CDR3 is made up of 19 amino acids. CDR1 and CDR2 from the germline V gene are DFQATT and SNEGSKA (reference sequence). CDR3 in amino acids: CSASDSTGTSGASTDTQYF.

V and J are TRBV4-3 and TRBJ1-1. There are 12 residues in the CDR3. Germline lookup yields CDR1 LGHNA and CDR2 YSLEER. CDR3 in amino acids: CASSQVGREAFF.

Judged by frequency, this clonotype is medium-sized. The chain uses TRBV5-1 and TRBJ2-1. Germline V CDR1 and CDR2: SGHRS, YFSETQ. This CDR3 spans 15 amino acids. CDR3 loop: CASSGFDLRYNEQFF.

This chain joins TRBV5-4 and TRBJ1-2; TCRdb picks TRBD1, but there is no DNA to check that call. Looked up from germline, CDR1 is SGHNT and CDR2 is YYREEE (reference sequence). The CDR3 covers 14 residues. This CDR3 is CASSRDGSHYGYTF.

Considering frequency, this clonotype is medium-sized. The rearrangement uses TRBV29-1 and TRBJ2-1; there is no DNA to check the TCRdb D call of TRBD1. The CDR3 runs 15 residues. CDR1 SQVTM and CDR2 ANQGSEA come from the germline V gene. The CDR3 spells CSGRGQGAIYNEQFF.

V usage is TRBV2 and J usage is TRBJ2-1; TCRdb selects TRBD2, and the lack of DNA leaves this call unchecked. The length of the CDR3 is 18 residues. Germline V CDR1 and CDR2: SNHLY, FYNNEI. The CDR3 spells CASSEEVGLAGAGNEQFF.

V is TRBV7-9 and J is TRBJ2-3; TCRdb calls TRBD1, which cannot be checked without DNA. Germline V CDR1 and CDR2: SEHNR, FQNEAQ (reference sequence). The CDR3 contains 14 residues. The CDR3 sequence: CASSLDGAEDTQYF.

The V call is TRBV27, the J call TRBJ2-3; TCRdb indicates TRBD2, and absent DNA this call remains unverified. This CDR3 comprises 14 residues. The germline V gene has CDR1 MNHEY and CDR2 SMNVEV (reference sequence). CDR3: CASRLERSTDTQYF.

V is TRBV2 and J is TRBJ1-1. CDR1 SNHLY and CDR2 FYNNEI come from the germline V gene. The CDR3 sequence is 11 residues long. The CDR3: CASSADGEAFF.

This clonotype is classed as medium-sized by frequency. The chain has TRBV29-1 and TRBJ1-2. The V gene's germline CDR1 is SQVTM and CDR2 ANQGSEA. The CDR3 totals 11 residues. The CDR3: CSVVAGDGYTF.

The rearrangement joins TRBV7-9 to TRBJ2-1. The CDR3 consists of 19 residues. Germline CDR1 is SEHNR and CDR2 is FQNEAQ (reference sequence). CDR3 residues: CASSLVGTAGTGYDDEQFF.

This rearrangement joins TRBV20-1 to TRBJ2-1. CDR1 and CDR2 (germline): DFQATT, SNEGSKA (reference sequence). This CDR3 region has 11 residues. The CDR3 is CSARDGKEQFF.

The chain employs TRBV29-1 and TRBJ1-1. The CDR3 extends over 16 amino acids. Germline CDR1 is SQVTM and CDR2 is ANQGSEA. CDR3 amino acids: CSVEGELGFAITEAFF.

The chain joins TRBV7-8 to TRBJ2-4; as DNA is missing, the TRBD1 call by TCRdb cannot be tested. The CDR3 loop spans 14 amino acids. CDR1 is SGHVS and CDR2 is FQNEAQ in the germline V gene. The CDR3 protein is CASSFGGVGNIQYF. Using reference TRBV7-8 and TRBJ2-4 for the parts outside the CDR3, the full variable domain is GAGVSQSPRYKVAKRGQDVALRCDPISGHVSLFWYQQALGQGPEFLTYFQNEAQLDKSGLPSDRFFAERPEGSVSTLKIQRTQQEDSAVYLCASSFGGVGNIQYFGAGTRLSVL.

The J gene is TRBJ1-1, the V gene TRBV6-2 or TRBV6-3. The CDR3 has 12 residues. The germline V gene has CDR1 MNHEY and CDR2 SVGEGT. This CDR3 is CASGSMNTEAFF.

The rearrangement joins TRBV7-6 to TRBJ2-2; TCRdb names TRBD2, which stays unverified in the absence of DNA. The germline V gene encodes CDR1 SGHVS and CDR2 FNYEAQ. The CDR3 length is 16 residues. The CDR3 loop reads CASRPRTSGSTGELFF.

This rearrangement joins TRBV7-9 to TRBJ1-1. The germline gives CDR1 SEHNR, CDR2 FQNEAQ (reference sequence). The CDR3 is made up of 12 amino acids. The CDR3 reads CASSLGPTEAFF.

The rearrangement links TRBV11-2 to TRBJ1-3; TCRdb's assignment of TRBD1 cannot be checked, as there is no DNA. This CDR3 region has 17 residues. CDR1 SGHAT and CDR2 FQNNGV come from the germline V gene. This CDR3 reads CASSLVLGPASGNTIYF.

The genes are TRBV29-1 and TRBJ2-5; the D call of TRBD1 rests on TCRdb alone, since no DNA is present to check it. The germline V gene encodes CDR1 SQVTM and CDR2 ANQGSEA. This CDR3 spans 19 amino acids. The CDR3 sequence is CSVTYPGTGGDKYQETQYF.

The chain recombines TRBV12-3 or TRBV12-4 with TRBJ2-1; the TCRdb D gene call, TRBD1, has no DNA to confirm it. The length of the CDR3 is 15 residues. The chain's CDR3 is CASTQGTGDGDEQFF.

This clonotype is identified as medium-sized (0.01 to 0.1%) from frequency. The V call is TRBV29-1, the J call TRBJ1-1; the D call from TCRdb, TRBD1, cannot be confirmed without DNA. Germline V lookup: CDR1 SQVTM, CDR2 ANQGSEA. CDR3 size: 17 residues. CDR3 sequence reads: CSVVPTSGQPMNTEAFF.

This clonotype ranks as medium-sized in terms of frequency. This sequence joins TRBV4-1 and TRBJ2-7; TCRdb selects TRBD2, and the lack of DNA leaves this call unchecked. Germline CDR1 MGHRA, CDR2 YSYEKL. This CDR3 comprises 16 residues. The CDR3 sequence is CASSQDEAAGRHEQYF.

This chain connects TRBV28 to TRBJ1-1; checking the TCRdb D call of TRBD1 is not possible without DNA. The CDR3 is 13 amino acids. The germline CDR1 and CDR2 sequences are MDHEN and SYDVKM. The CDR3: CASSFEGGTEAFF.

By frequency, this clonotype is medium-sized. The rearrangement uses TRBV29-1 and TRBJ2-5; the TCRdb call, TRBD2, lacks DNA for checking. CDR3 length: 14 amino acids. Per germline, CDR1 SQVTM and CDR2 ANQGSEA. CDR3 sequence: CSVKLADVQETQYF.

Judged by frequency, this clonotype is medium-sized. V usage is TRBV20-1 and J usage is TRBJ2-3; no DNA is available, so the TRBD2 call from TCRdb remains unchecked. The CDR3 spans 12 residues. Germline CDR1 reads DFQATT; CDR2 reads SNEGSKA (reference sequence). CDR3: CSARPTTDTQYF.

The CDR3 loop is CSARSSSGYEQYF. The rearrangement uses TRBV20-1 and TRBJ2-7. The CDR3 has 13 residues. Germline V gene sequence: CDR1 DFQATT, CDR2 SNEGSKA (reference sequence).